The rows below give T cell receptor beta chains drawn from one sample of a study of sequential checkpoint blockade in melanoma. Clones were sequenced by immunoSEQ multiplex PCR, and TCRdb holds only the in-frame ones, with some missing. Found here are roughly 20,000 clones, approximately 26% of them singletons; the top ten hold roughly 6.8%. The material was tumor tissue (inferred from file names), obtained from a patient given nivolumab and ipilimumab in sequence. The receptors come from a human donor with melanoma. The CDR3 runs from the conserved cysteine through the conserved F or W. Fields, in order: V gene, CDR3 protein.

V: TRBV19
CDR3: CASSTTGGWTEAFF

V: TRBV10-3
CDR3: CAISERGARDTQYF

V: TRBV18
CDR3: CASSPPLSGRAYNEQFF

V: TRBV6-8
CDR3: CASIRGADTQYF

V: TRBV7-6
CDR3: CASSRQVVQGVSEYGYTF

V: TRBV19
CDR3: CASSIGRDRGLNQPQHF

V: TRBV28
CDR3: CASSLGVPASSTGELFF

V: TRBV7-1
CDR3: CASSSGTDYEQYF

V: TRBV9
CDR3: CASSPGQGRNSPLHF

V: TRBV11-3
CDR3: CASSLGGSGARETQYF

V: TRBV6-8
CDR3: CPSGDSPGGAQYF

V: TRBV6-8
CDR3: CAIRDTVSGNTIYF

V: TRBV11-3
CDR3: CASSLVSIAGGGGETQYF

V: TRBV5-1
CDR3: CASREGGLDNQPQHF

V: TRBV28
CDR3: CASSLGPGSEAFF

V: TRBV6-7
CDR3: CASSYTSRGHEQFF

V: TRBV19
CDR3: CASSIVAIGNQPQHF

V: TRBV11-3
CDR3: CASSLPKDRFYNEQFF

V: TRBV6-8
CDR3: CASSHAVSGTTKPFYGYTF

V: TRBV9
CDR3: CASSSGTGTYEQYF

V: TRBV29-1
CDR3: CSALSGGDGHTEAFF

V: TRBV5-1
CDR3: CASSLGNTGPWSGNTIYF

V: TRBV2
CDR3: CASGGLATYNEQFF

V: TRBV11-3
CDR3: CASSSVKGEYEQYF

V: TRBV25-1
CDR3: CASSEYGLAGGQETQYF

V: TRBV28
CDR3: CASSLIWGATNTEAFF

V: TRBV11-3
CDR3: CASSPGLAGTGELFF

V: TRBV19
CDR3: CARTPGRMVPGELFF

V: TRBV7-2
CDR3: CASSLVPGAEAFF

V: TRBV6-8
CDR3: CASSYWRGLGGSYEQYF

V: TRBV11-3
CDR3: CASSLGDRDTRGYTF

V: TRBV11-3
CDR3: CASSPQGRMNTEAFF

V: TRBV30
CDR3: CACRDRLNTEAFF

V: TRBV6-8
CDR3: CAIKGQGAFETQYF

V: TRBV11-1
CDR3: CASSLQGFTDTQYF

V: TRBV11-3
CDR3: CASSLGTIRRGEQYF

V: TRBV19
CDR3: CASSIQRNQPQHF

V: TRBV29-1
CDR3: CSVGGERGTRSYNEQFF

V: TRBV5-1
CDR3: CASSRGQGVNTGELFF

V: TRBV11-3
CDR3: CASSLVRSRGQTNTGELFF

V: TRBV12-5
CDR3: CASLVGLEQFF

V: TRBV6-8
CDR3: CASNAWRTDVNSPLHF

V: TRBV5-1
CDR3: CASSLVGAERETQYF

V: TRBV23-1
CDR3: CASSTRVNYGYTF

V: TRBV28
CDR3: CASRGDFGSYEQYF

V: TRBV23-1
CDR3: CASSPGPPNEQFF